These 30 T cell receptor beta chains share one sample of origin, sequenced in a study of naive and memory T cell subsets. The beta constant-region primer was an equimolar mix of two oligonucleotides covering TRBC1 and TRBC2. TCRdb fed the UMI-ligation and nested PCR reads into MiXCR, producing one record per CDR3 protein. The sample gives some 85,000 distinct CDR3 sequences, around 12% of which show up once; approximately 0.94% is in the top ten. Input material: central memory CD4+ T cells from blood. The origin of the receptors is a human donor in good health.

In its sample, this clonotype was seen many times. This chain uses TRBV6-2 or TRBV6-3 with TRBJ1-5; no firm D call. CDR1 MNHEY and CDR2 SVGEGT come from the germline V gene. This CDR3 has 15 residues. The V end lost 2 bases, the J end lost 0 bases, and 8 bases lay between the germline ends. The CDR3 reads CASSYVGFSNQPQHF. The CDR3 DNA follows: TGTGCCAGCAGTTACGTGGGGTTTAGCAATCAGCCCCAGCATTTT.

This clonotype has a handful of counts. V usage is TRBV13 and J usage is TRBJ2-2; 14 nucleotides line up with TRBD2. CDR1 and CDR2 (germline): PRHDT, FYEKMQ (reference sequence). Losses at the gene ends were 5 bases for V and 7 bases for J; bases not matched to a gene: 9. The CDR3 extends over 17 amino acids. CDR3 region: CASSPGLAGVSSGELFF. The CDR3 DNA follows: TGTGCCAGCAGCCCGGGACTAGCGGGAGTATCCAGCGGGGAGCTGTTTTTT.

This clonotype was observed many times. The chain employs TRBV4-2 and TRBJ2-5; 7 nucleotides align to TRBD2. The V gene's germline CDR1 is LGHNA and CDR2 YNFKEQ. V was pared by 2 bases and J by 5 bases, with 8 bases of the junction left unmatched. This CDR3 spans 15 amino acids. DNA for the CDR3: TGTGCCAGCAGCCAATTTATTAAGGGAGGGGAGACCCAGTACTTC. Protein sequence: CASSQFIKGGETQYF.

This clonotype was found many times. CDR3 sequence (DNA): TGTGCCAGCTCACCACCGGGGGATCAGCCCCAGCATTTT. Residues: CASSPPGDQPQHF. The chain has TRBV18 and TRBJ1-5; tentative D call: TRBD1 (5 bases). V shed 0 bases and J shed 5 bases, with 5 bases lying between them. This CDR3 spans 13 amino acids. Germline lookup yields CDR1 KGHSH and CDR2 LQKENI.

This sequence joins TRBV2 and TRBJ2-3; D remains ambiguous. Deletions cut 6 bases from V and 6 bases from J, with 13 bases between. Germline CDR1 SNHLY, CDR2 FYNNEI. CDR3 length: 13 amino acids. The CDR3 here is CASSVDVGDTQYF. In DNA form, the CDR3 reads TGTGCCAGCAGCGTAGACGTGGGGGATACGCAGTATTTT.

J is TRBJ1-3 and V is TRBV30; D call uncertain. The CDR3 is 12 amino acids. V lost 0 bases, J lost 8 bases, and 8 bases lay in between. CDR1 is GTSNPN, CDR2 SVGIG, per germline (reference sequence). The CDR3, as DNA: TGTGCCTGGAGTGTACAAGGATACACCATATATTTT. Translating gives CAWSVQGYTIYF.

This clonotype was counted between two and nine times. This chain connects TRBV29-1 to TRBJ2-3; D may be TRBD2 (6 bases). The CDR3 is 14 residues long. Germline CDR1 SQVTM, CDR2 ANQGSEA. Trimming removed 7 bases at V and 5 bases at J, with 19 bases between. In nucleotides, the CDR3 is TGCAGCGCCTCCGGGACTGCAACCGGAGATACGCAGTATTTT. Amino acid sequence: CSASGTATGDTQYF.

V and J are TRBV7-2 and TRBJ1-3; 7 nucleotides align to TRBD1. Germline-derived CDR1 and CDR2 are SGHTA and FQGNSA. The CDR3 sequence is 16 residues long. V was pared by 5 bases and J by 4 bases, with 11 bases of the junction left unmatched. CDR3 sequence: CASSPVTGVKGNTIYF. In nucleotides, the CDR3 is TGTGCCAGCAGCCCTGTCACAGGGGTGAAAGGAAACACCATATATTTT.

This clonotype was observed a few times. The chain employs TRBV29-1 and TRBJ1-1; 8 nucleotides align to TRBD1. The CDR3 runs to 15 residues. The V and J ends lost 4 bases and 2 bases, in that order; junction bases with no gene match: 9. Germline V gene sequence: CDR1 SQVTM, CDR2 ANQGSEA. CDR3 sequence (DNA): TGCAGCGTTGGTCGAGGGACAGGCGGCAACACTGAAGCTTTCTTT. Its translation is CSVGRGTGGNTEAFF.

This clonotype has at least ten counts. This chain uses TRBV29-1 with TRBJ1-1; TRBD1 agrees at 8 bases. The germline gives CDR1 SQVTM, CDR2 ANQGSEA. V shed 5 bases, J shed 1 base, and the junction held 6 bases outside the gene matches. CDR3 size: 14 residues. CDR3 residues: CSVWTGLSNTEAFF. CDR3 nucleotides: TGCAGCGTTTGGACAGGGCTCTCGAACACTGAAGCTTTCTTT.

This clonotype was detected ten times or more. CDR3 region: CSVVEYYEQYF. CDR3 sequence (DNA): TGCAGCGTTGTAGAGTACTACGAGCAGTACTTC. The chain employs TRBV29-1 and TRBJ2-7; D uncertain. V lost 4 bases and J lost 3, with 7 bases in between. The CDR3 length is 11 residues. CDR1 is SQVTM, CDR2 ANQGSEA, per germline.

This clonotype was recorded at least ten times. The genes are TRBV7-2 and TRBJ2-5; TRBD1 matches 7 bases. Trimming cost V 4 bases and J 3 bases; bases outside gene matches: 8. Germline lookup yields CDR1 SGHTA and CDR2 FQGNSA. CDR3 size: 15 residues. CDR3 amino acids: CASSSPGQSKETQYF. The CDR3, as DNA: TGTGCCAGCAGCTCTCCGGGACAGTCGAAAGAGACCCAGTACTTC.

There are a few counts of this clonotype. The chain has TRBV7-3 and TRBJ1-1; possibly TRBD1 for D (5 bases). The CDR3 spans 14 residues. CDR1 SGHTA and CDR2 FQGTGA come from the germline V gene. V was pared by 2 bases and J by 5 bases, with 12 bases between. The CDR3 nucleotides are TGTGCCAGCAGCTTACGGGGCAGGGCAACTGAAGCTTTCTTT. The encoded protein is CASSLRGRATEAFF.

This clonotype has more than one count but fewer than ten. This rearrangement joins TRBV4-2 to TRBJ2-2, with TRBD2 matching 12 bases. Germline values: CDR1 LGHNA, CDR2 YNFKEQ. Germline trimming cut 0 bases from V and 2 bases from J; bases unmatched to any gene: 1. The CDR3 sequence is 17 residues long. DNA for the CDR3: TGTGCCAGCAGCCAAGAGACTAGCGGGAGCAACACCGGGGAGCTGTTTTTT. Translation gives CASSQETSGSNTGELFF.

This chain links TRBV6-6 with TRBJ2-5, with 9 nucleotides matching TRBD2. Germline trimming cut 2 bases from V and 4 bases from J; bases unmatched to any gene: 11. The CDR3 runs 17 residues. Germline CDR1 reads MNHNY; CDR2 reads SVGAGI (reference sequence). The CDR3 is CASSYPGLAGSSETQYF. The CDR3 DNA follows: TGTGCCAGCAGTTACCCGGGTCTAGCGGGATCATCAGAGACCCAGTACTTC.

The V call is TRBV28, the J call TRBJ1-2; a possible D gene is TRBD1 (6 bases). Per germline, CDR1 MDHEN and CDR2 SYDVKM. V was trimmed by 3 bases and J by 3 bases, leaving 14 bases between them. The CDR3 contains 15 residues. The DNA of the CDR3 is TGTGCCAGCAGTTTCAATCTTCGACAGGACTATGGCTACACCTTC. It specifies CASSFNLRQDYGYTF.

V usage is TRBV7-9 and J usage is TRBJ2-1; 14 nucleotides agree with TRBD2. Germline V lookup: CDR1 SEHNR, CDR2 FQNEAQ (reference sequence). There are 20 residues in the CDR3. J gave up 0 bases and V 5 bases, and 12 bases lay outside the gene matches. The CDR3: CASSPSIRTSGGSSYNEQFF. CDR3 in DNA: TGTGCCAGCAGCCCATCCATTAGGACTAGCGGGGGGAGCTCCTACAATGAGCAGTTCTTC.

This clonotype has ten or more counts. V usage is TRBV6-2 or TRBV6-3 and J usage is TRBJ2-7; D gene unclear. V lost 6 bases and J lost 2, with 11 bases in between. Germline CDR1 MNHEY, CDR2 SVGEGT. This CDR3 has 13 residues. The CDR3 is CASRPTPAYEQYF. In DNA form, the CDR3 reads TGTGCCAGCAGGCCCACGCCCGCCTACGAGCAGTACTTC.

This chain uses TRBV20-1 with TRBJ2-1, with D hard to call. V dropped 7 bases and J dropped 8 bases, with 15 bases sitting between them. Germline CDR1 and CDR2: DFQATT and SNEGSKA (reference sequence). This CDR3 comprises 12 residues. The CDR3 protein is CSVRATRDEQFF. As DNA, the CDR3 is TGCAGTGTTCGGGCCACGCGCGATGAGCAGTTCTTC.

The V call is TRBV10-3, the J call TRBJ2-1; TRBD2 agrees at 8 bases. V shed 6 bases and J 5 bases; nucleotides not matched to a gene: 6. This CDR3 region has 14 residues. CDR1 is ENHRY and CDR2 is SYGVKD in the germline V gene. The CDR3 region is CAISAGLGDNEQFF. CDR3 in DNA: TGTGCCATCAGCGCGGGACTAGGTGACAATGAGCAGTTCTTC.

In its sample, this clonotype was seen a few times. The chain links TRBV20-1 to TRBJ2-5, with D perhaps given as TRBD1 or TRBD2 (5 bases each). Looked up from germline, CDR1 is DFQATT and CDR2 is SNEGSKA (reference sequence). The CDR3 contains 12 residues. V was shortened by 6 bases and J by 2 bases, with 10 bases between the two germline ends. CDR3 region: CSAGTTQETQYF. The CDR3 DNA reads as TGCAGTGCCGGGACCACGCAAGAGACCCAGTACTTC.

This clonotype was observed a few times. The V call is TRBV28, the J call TRBJ2-1, with D perhaps TRBD1 (6 bases). V lost 5 bases, J lost 11 bases, and 13 bases lay in between. Germline CDR1 MDHEN, CDR2 SYDVKM. The CDR3 sequence is 12 residues long. CDR3 region: CASSAQGTQQFF. The CDR3 coding sequence is TGTGCCAGCAGTGCCCAGGGGACACAGCAGTTCTTC.

This chain joins TRBV5-4 and TRBJ1-3; D perhaps matches TRBD1 (6 bases). Germline V lookup: CDR1 SGHNT, CDR2 YYREEE (reference sequence). The V end lost 1 base, the J end lost 2 bases, and 10 bases lay between the germline ends. This CDR3 spans 15 amino acids. CDR3 in amino acids: CASSLWGATGNTIYF. CDR3 sequence (DNA): TGTGCCAGCAGCTTGTGGGGGGCTACTGGAAACACCATATATTTT.

A few counts support this clonotype. V gene TRBV14 combines with J gene TRBJ2-3; TRBD2 agrees at 8 bases. Trimming took 3 bases from V and 3 from J; bases not matched to a gene: 11. Germline V gives CDR1 SGHDN, CDR2 FVKESK. This CDR3 is built from 17 residues. In DNA, the CDR3 is TGTGCCAGCAGCCAGTTCAGCGGGAGTCGGGGGACAGATACGCAGTATTTT. Protein sequence: CASSQFSGSRGTDTQYF.

This clonotype was picked up many times. The gene calls are TRBV7-2 and TRBJ2-7, with 11 bases aligning to TRBD1. Germline V gives CDR1 SGHTA, CDR2 FQGNSA. V was clipped by 5 bases and J by 4 bases; unmatched bases: 4. The CDR3 is made up of 14 amino acids. The CDR3 is CASSGGQGVYEQYF. CDR3 sequence (DNA): TGTGCCAGCAGCGGGGGACAGGGGGTTTACGAGCAGTACTTC.

This clonotype was detected a few times. The gene calls are TRBV29-1 and TRBJ1-3; TRBD1 aligns across 8 bases. Germline CDR1 is SQVTM and CDR2 is ANQGSEA. The CDR3 covers 16 residues. V was pared by 1 base and J by 7 bases, with 12 bases of the junction left unmatched. CDR3 region: CSVEGGQGKSRNTIYF. The CDR3 DNA reads TGCAGCGTTGAAGGAGGACAGGGAAAGTCCCGGAACACCATATATTTT. The variable domain in full, with the rest retrieved from reference TRBV29-1 and TRBJ1-3, is SAVISQKPSRDICQRGTSLTIQCQVDSQVTMMFWYRQQPGQSLTLIATANQGSEATYESGFVIDKFPISRPNLTFSTLTVSNMSPEDSSIYLCSVEGGQGKSRNTIYFGEGSWLTVV.

This clonotype has more than one count but fewer than ten. The chain recombines TRBV29-1 with TRBJ1-2; D is perhaps TRBD1 (5 bases). CDR1 and CDR2 from the germline V gene are SQVTM and ANQGSEA. Trimming took 0 bases from V and 8 from J, leaving 25 bases between them. CDR3 length equals 17 residues. The DNA for the CDR3 is TGCAGCGTTGAAGACAAGCGACCGGGACTCGGAATAGTCGGCTACACCTTC. Translated: CSVEDKRPGLGIVGYTF.

This clonotype was found a few times. V usage is TRBV5-4 and J usage is TRBJ2-4; 8 bases fit TRBD1. Germline V gives CDR1 SGHNT, CDR2 YYREEE (reference sequence). This CDR3 comprises 15 residues. V trimming: 3 bases; J trimming: 1 base; junction bases outside the gene matches: 3. DNA of the CDR3: TGTGCCAGCAGCTCGACAGGGGAGGCCAAAAACATTCAGTACTTC. It is translated as CASSSTGEAKNIQYF.

Sample share makes this clonotype medium-sized. The chain has TRBV28 and TRBJ2-7; 8 nucleotides match TRBD2. Losses at the gene ends were 4 bases for V and 6 bases for J; bases not matched to a gene: 11. Looked up from germline, CDR1 is MDHEN and CDR2 is SYDVKM. CDR3 length equals 15 residues. CDR3 amino acids: CASSSPSGSGIEQYF. In nucleotides, the CDR3 is TGTGCCAGCAGTTCCCCGAGCGGGAGCGGGATCGAGCAGTACTTC.

This clonotype has a count of ten or more. The chain couples TRBV5-1 to TRBJ2-7; possible D gene TRBD2, 6 bases. The CDR3 is 15 residues long. Germline CDR1 reads SGHRS; CDR2 reads YFSETQ. V was pared by 3 bases and J by 1 base, with 14 bases between. The CDR3 here is CASSWGLTASYEQYF. The CDR3, as DNA: TGCGCCAGCAGCTGGGGACTGACGGCTTCCTACGAGCAGTACTTC.